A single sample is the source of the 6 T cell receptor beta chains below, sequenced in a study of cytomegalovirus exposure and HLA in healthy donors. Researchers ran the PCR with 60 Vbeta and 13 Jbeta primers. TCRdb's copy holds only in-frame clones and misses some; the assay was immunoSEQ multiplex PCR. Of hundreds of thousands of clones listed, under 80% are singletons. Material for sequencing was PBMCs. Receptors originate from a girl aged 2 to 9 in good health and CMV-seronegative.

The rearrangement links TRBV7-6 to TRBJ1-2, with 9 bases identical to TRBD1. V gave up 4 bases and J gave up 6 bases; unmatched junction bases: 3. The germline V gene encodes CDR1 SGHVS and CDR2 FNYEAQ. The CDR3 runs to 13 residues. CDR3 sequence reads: CASSSRTGDGYTF. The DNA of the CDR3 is TGTGCCAGCAGCTCTAGGACAGGGGATGGCTACACCTTC.

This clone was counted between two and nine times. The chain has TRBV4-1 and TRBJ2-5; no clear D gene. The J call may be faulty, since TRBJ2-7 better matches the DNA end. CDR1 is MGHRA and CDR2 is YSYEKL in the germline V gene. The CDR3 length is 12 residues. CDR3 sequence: CASSPSDYEQYF. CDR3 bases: TGCGCCAGCAGCCCCTCGGACTACGAGCAGTACTTC.

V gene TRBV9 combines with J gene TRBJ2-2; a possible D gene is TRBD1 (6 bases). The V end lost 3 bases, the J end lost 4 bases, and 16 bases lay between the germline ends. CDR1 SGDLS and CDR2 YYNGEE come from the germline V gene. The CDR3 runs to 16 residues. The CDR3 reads CASSAMQGRSTGELFF. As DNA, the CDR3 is TGTGCCAGCAGCGCCATGCAGGGGCGGAGCACCGGGGAGCTGTTTTTT.

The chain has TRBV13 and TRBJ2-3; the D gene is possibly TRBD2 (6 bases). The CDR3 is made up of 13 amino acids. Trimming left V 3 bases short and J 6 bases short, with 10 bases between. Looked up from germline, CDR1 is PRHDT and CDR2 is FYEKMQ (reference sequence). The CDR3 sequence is CASSFRRGDTQYF. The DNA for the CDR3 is TGTGCCAGCAGCTTCCGGCGGGGTGATACGCAGTATTTT.

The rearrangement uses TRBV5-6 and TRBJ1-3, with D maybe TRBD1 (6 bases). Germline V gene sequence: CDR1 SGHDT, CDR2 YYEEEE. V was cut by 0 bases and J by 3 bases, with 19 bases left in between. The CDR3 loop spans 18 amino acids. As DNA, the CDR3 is TGTGCCAGCAGCTTGGCCCGGATATGGGACACGGATGGAAACACCATATATTTT. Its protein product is CASSLARIWDTDGNTIYF.

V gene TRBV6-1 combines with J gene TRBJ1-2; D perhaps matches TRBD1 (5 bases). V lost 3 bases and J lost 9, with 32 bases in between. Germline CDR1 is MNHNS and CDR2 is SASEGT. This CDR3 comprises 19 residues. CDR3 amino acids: CASSDYIVAWTTGLVCYTF. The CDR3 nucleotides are TGTGCCAGCAGTGATTATATAGTGGCTTGGACTACAGGTTTAGTCTGCTACACCTTC.